Described below is a single T cell receptor beta chain sequence and its context. Its matching antigen is unknown. These data originate in a study of chemoradiotherapy in HPV16-positive cancers. About the study: A couple of HPV16-positive patients' cells yielded candidate HPV-specific clones and common motifs.

Germline V gene lookup returns CDR1 MDHEN and CDR2 SYDVKM. The CDR3 consists of 12 residues. Trimming removed 8 bases from V and 8 bases from J, with 13 bases in between. Data came from immunoSEQ multiplex PCR; TCRdb stores just in-frame clones and leaves some out. Here the sample spans tens of thousands of clones, roughly 80% being singletons. Findings of the study overall: Functional assays defining HPV-specific T cells used only a couple of HPV16-positive patients. Better recurrence-free survival went with HPV-responsive T-cell expansion in HPV16-positive patients. Candidate HPV-specific clones and E7-related TCR motifs grew in tumor during treatment.

This sequence originates from a human donor with HPV-associated anogenital cancer. The genes are TRBV28 and TRBJ1-5, with a weak D call TRBD1 (5 bases). Here the sequenced sample was blood, taken from a patient who underwent chemoradiotherapy. The CDR3 spells CASGQGREPQHF. The DNA for the CDR3 is TGTGCCAGCGGCCAGGGAAGGGAGCCCCAGCATTTT.